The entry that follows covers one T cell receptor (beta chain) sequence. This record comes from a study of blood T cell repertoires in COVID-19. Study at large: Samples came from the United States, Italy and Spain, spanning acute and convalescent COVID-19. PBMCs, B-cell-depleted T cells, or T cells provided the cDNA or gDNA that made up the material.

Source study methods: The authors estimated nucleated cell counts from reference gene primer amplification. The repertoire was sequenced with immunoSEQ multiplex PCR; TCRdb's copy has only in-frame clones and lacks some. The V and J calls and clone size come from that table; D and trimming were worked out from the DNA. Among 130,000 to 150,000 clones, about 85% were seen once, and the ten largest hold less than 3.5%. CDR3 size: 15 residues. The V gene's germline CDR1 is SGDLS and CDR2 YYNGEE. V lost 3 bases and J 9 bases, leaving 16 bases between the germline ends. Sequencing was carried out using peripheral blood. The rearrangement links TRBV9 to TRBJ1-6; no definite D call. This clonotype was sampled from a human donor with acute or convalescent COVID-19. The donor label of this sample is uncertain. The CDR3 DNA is TGTGCCAGCAGCGCCCGGGAGGCCCCAGGTTCACCCCTCCACTTT. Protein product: CASSAREAPGSPLHF.